Presented here are 24 T cell receptor beta chains from one specimen sequenced in a study of identical twins. TCRdb reprocessed the 5' RACE reads with MiXCR, giving one entry per CDR3 protein. Found here are nearly 200,000 distinct CDR3 sequences, approximately 16% of them singletons; the top ten hold less than 45%. These data were also reused for a study on T cells expressing NK-cell markers.

The sample taken for sequencing was CD8+ T cells sorted from blood. Source of these receptors: a woman aged 18-30 years in good health.

This chain links TRBV6-5 with TRBJ2-1; TRBD2 is a possible D gene (5 bases). From germline, CDR1 is MNHEY and CDR2 SVGAGI. The CDR3 is 16 amino acids. Between the trimmed V and J ends, which lost 0 bases and 6 bases, there was a span of 15 bases. Here the CDR3 DNA reads TGTGCCAGCAGTTACTCCGGCCTCAACGCGGGCAATGAGCAGTTCTTC. Protein: CASSYSGLNAGNEQFF.

This clonotype has only a few counts. The J gene is TRBJ1-1, the V gene TRBV7-9, with D tentatively TRBD1 (5 bases). Trimming shortened V by 8 bases and J by 1 base, and 11 bases separated the two germline ends. CDR3 length equals 13 residues. From germline, CDR1 is SEHNR and CDR2 FQNEAQ (reference sequence). CDR3 protein: CASHQTENTEAFF. CDR3 DNA: TGTGCCAGCCACCAGACAGAGAACACTGAAGCTTTCTTT.

This chain links TRBV12-3 or TRBV12-4 with TRBJ2-1, with 10 bases matching TRBD2. The CDR3 consists of 14 residues. Unmatched junction bases numbered 4, after V lost 5 bases and J lost 6 bases. Here the CDR3 DNA reads TGTGCCAGCAGTCCTAGCGGGAGTATCAATGAGCAGTTCTTC. Translation gives CASSPSGSINEQFF.

This clonotype was observed a handful of times. The chain employs TRBV6-2 or TRBV6-3 and TRBJ2-5; 11 positions match TRBD1. Germline V gene lookup returns CDR1 MNHEY and CDR2 SVGEGT. The CDR3 contains 19 residues. V gave up 4 bases and J gave up 2 bases; unmatched junction bases: 15. As DNA, the CDR3 is TGTGCCAGCAGTTCGGACAGGGGGCGACGTCAACTTCGGCAAGAGACCCAGTACTTC. As protein: CASSSDRGRRQLRQETQYF.

This clonotype has more than one count but fewer than ten. This chain uses TRBV11-2 with TRBJ2-1, with D maybe TRBD1 (5 bases). With 5 bases removed from V and 0 bases from J, the gap between germline ends came to 11 bases. From germline, CDR1 is SGHAT and CDR2 FQNNGV. The CDR3 totals 15 residues. The CDR3 loop is CASSQGSVSYNEQFF. CDR3 DNA: TGTGCCAGCAGCCAGGGCAGCGTCTCCTACAATGAGCAGTTCTTC.

This chain links TRBV10-3 with TRBJ1-5; 7 bases map to TRBD1. Trimming took 8 bases from V and 3 from J; bases not matched to a gene: 4. CDR3 length: 13 amino acids. Germline loops: CDR1 ENHRY, CDR2 SYGVKD. The CDR3 coding sequence is TGTGCCATCGGGACAGAGACCAATCAGCCCCAGCATTTT. It codes for CAIGTETNQPQHF.

This chain connects TRBV27 to TRBJ2-3; 8 positions agree with TRBD1. CDR3 length: 16 amino acids. The trim removed 5 bases at V and 3 bases at J, leaving 10 bases unmatched. Per germline, CDR1 MNHEY and CDR2 SMNVEV (reference sequence). CDR3 coding DNA: TGTGCCAGCAGTCCTGGGACAGGTAGAGGAACAGATACGCAGTATTTT. It specifies CASSPGTGRGTDTQYF.

The table lists this clonotype with many counts. This chain connects TRBV10-2 to TRBJ2-1; 7 bases map to TRBD2. The CDR3 covers 13 residues. Germline trimming cut 9 bases from V and 6 bases from J; bases unmatched to any gene: 8. Looked up from germline, CDR1 is WSHSY and CDR2 is SAAADI. CDR3 nucleotides: TGCGCCAGTCAGCGGGACCCTGCCAATGAGCAGTTCTTC. This gives the protein CASQRDPANEQFF.

The sample holds a few counts of this clonotype. The J gene is TRBJ1-1, the V gene TRBV6-1; D remains unclear. The CDR3 loop spans 15 amino acids. With 2 bases removed from V and 0 bases from J, the gap between germline ends came to 10 bases. Germline V gene data show CDR1 as MNHNS and CDR2 as SASEGT. CDR3 sequence (DNA): TGTGCCAGCAGTGAATTTACCTACTTGAACACTGAAGCTTTCTTT. Translation: CASSEFTYLNTEAFF.

The rearrangement joins TRBV27 to TRBJ2-1; D is possibly TRBD2 (5 bases). The ends were cut back, 4 bases at V and 8 bases at J, with 12 bases in the middle. Germline assignment: CDR1 MNHEY and CDR2 SMNVEV (reference sequence). CDR3 length equals 13 residues. CDR3 DNA sequence: TGTGCCAGCAGTTCGCTACTAGGCTATGAGCAGTTCTTC. Amino acids: CASSSLLGYEQFF.

This clonotype was counted many times. V usage is TRBV7-9 and J usage is TRBJ2-7, with TRBD1 identical over 9 bases. Germline trimming cut 5 bases from V and 2 bases from J; bases unmatched to any gene: 10. The germline gives CDR1 SEHNR, CDR2 FQNEAQ (reference sequence). The CDR3 is 16 residues long. The CDR3 coding sequence is TGTGCCAGCAGCGACATCACAGGGGGCCCTACCTACGAGCAGTACTTC. This codes for CASSDITGGPTYEQYF.

V is TRBV15 and J is TRBJ1-1; D unclear. The CDR3 has 15 residues. V was trimmed by 0 bases and J by 0 bases, leaving 8 bases between them. CDR1 LNHNV and CDR2 YYDKDF come from the germline V gene (reference sequence). The DNA of the CDR3 is TGTGCCACCAGCAGAGATGATCAGGTGAACACTGAAGCTTTCTTT. It specifies CATSRDDQVNTEAFF.

This clonotype was picked up a small number of times. This chain links TRBV9 with TRBJ2-3, with D perhaps given as TRBD1 or TRBD2 (5 bases each). The ends were cut back, 0 bases at V and 1 base at J, with 9 bases in the middle. The CDR3 is made up of 15 amino acids. Germline assignment: CDR1 SGDLS and CDR2 YYNGEE. The CDR3 loop reads CASSVAVGGTDTQYF. The CDR3 DNA reads as TGTGCCAGCAGCGTAGCTGTGGGGGGCACAGATACGCAGTATTTT.

The CDR3 loop is CVAGTGGISNQPQHF. As DNA, the CDR3 is TGTGTCGCAGGGACAGGGGGTATTAGCAATCAGCCCCAGCATTTT. This chain links TRBV21-1 with TRBJ1-5; TRBD1 was called by the table and not checked on the DNA. TRBV21-1 is a listed pseudogene. The CDR3 is 15 amino acids.

This chain links TRBV12-3 or TRBV12-4 with TRBJ2-5; D unclear. CDR3 length: 12 residues. The V end lost 7 bases, the J end lost 4 bases, and 10 bases lay between the germline ends. CDR3 sequence (DNA): TGTGCCAGCACCTTAGGTGGAGAGACCCAGTACTTC. The encoded protein is CASTLGGETQYF.

This clonotype appeared a few times. The rearrangement joins TRBV20-1 to TRBJ2-3; D might be TRBD1 (6 bases). The CDR3 totals 15 residues. CDR1 and CDR2 from the germline V gene are DFQATT and SNEGSKA (reference sequence). Trimming pared 3 bases from V and 3 bases from J, leaving 16 bases between. The CDR3 DNA sequence: TGCAGTGCTAGTAGGGACACAGAAAGTACAGATACGCAGTATTTT. It codes for CSASRDTESTDTQYF.

V and J are TRBV4-3 and TRBJ1-1; D is unresolved. The germline CDR1 and CDR2 sequences are LGHNA and YSLEER. The CDR3 sequence is 16 residues long. V lost 1 base and J 1 base, leaving 13 bases between the germline ends. CDR3 residues: CASSQGLLRKNTEAFF. The DNA of the CDR3 is TGCGCCAGCAGCCAAGGCCTGTTGCGGAAGAACACTGAAGCTTTCTTT.

The chain joins TRBV24-1 to TRBJ2-5; D not certain. The germline V gene encodes CDR1 KGHDR and CDR2 SFDVKD. Trimming stripped 2 bases from V and 4 bases from J, with 7 bases between. CDR3 length: 13 amino acids. In DNA form, the CDR3 reads TGTGCCACCAGTGATTCGGGTGGAGAGACCCAGTACTTC. As protein: CATSDSGGETQYF.

This rearrangement joins TRBV12-3 or TRBV12-4 to TRBJ2-7; D might be TRBD1 or TRBD2, each matching 6 bases. The ends were cut back, 2 bases at V and 5 bases at J, with 13 bases in the middle. The CDR3 totals 14 residues. This CDR3 reads CASSLTGAAHEQYF. CDR3 coding DNA: TGTGCCAGCAGTTTAACGGGGGCAGCCCACGAGCAGTACTTC.

There are a few counts of this clonotype. The chain joins TRBV5-1 to TRBJ2-5; D gene unclear. The length of the CDR3 is 11 residues. In germline, CDR1 is SGHRS, CDR2 YFSETQ. Trimming shortened V by 5 bases and J by 5 bases, and 7 bases separated the two germline ends. CDR3 nucleotides: TGCGCCAGCAGTGACGGGGAGACCCAGTACTTC. Translating gives CASSDGETQYF.

The chain carries TRBV5-6 and TRBJ1-5; 7 bases agree with TRBD1. The CDR3 has 13 residues. Germline lookup yields CDR1 SGHDT and CDR2 YYEEEE. Trimming removed 0 bases from V and 6 bases from J; junction bases left unmatched: 0. The CDR3 DNA is TGTGCCAGCAGCTTGGGGGACAGTCAGCCCCAGCATTTT. It specifies CASSLGDSQPQHF.

This chain connects TRBV6-2 or TRBV6-3 to TRBJ2-3; 13 nucleotides agree with TRBD2. There are 15 residues in the CDR3. CDR1 is MNHEY and CDR2 is SVGEGT in the germline V gene. V trimming: 4 bases; J trimming: 7 bases; junction bases outside the gene matches: 5. The CDR3 loop reads CASSSPGLAGNTQYF. The CDR3, as DNA: TGTGCCAGCAGTTCGCCGGGACTAGCGGGGAATACGCAGTATTTT.

This clonotype was picked up a small number of times. The chain couples TRBV7-8 to TRBJ2-7; 9 nucleotides line up with TRBD1. V shed 0 bases and J 1 base; nucleotides not matched to a gene: 1. The CDR3 totals 15 residues. Per germline, CDR1 SGHVS and CDR2 FQNEAQ. The CDR3 sequence is CASSLAQGASYEQYF. As DNA, the CDR3 is TGTGCCAGCAGCTTAGCACAGGGGGCGTCCTACGAGCAGTACTTC.

This clonotype was seen just once. This chain links TRBV3-1 with TRBJ1-1; no firm D call. CDR1 is LGHDT, CDR2 YNNKEL, per germline (reference sequence). This CDR3 region has 15 residues. The V end lost 8 bases, the J end lost 9 bases, and 25 bases lay between the germline ends. The CDR3 sequence is CASGPWELALNQAFF. In DNA, the CDR3 is TGTGCCAGCGGACCCTGGGAATTGGCGCTAAATCAAGCTTTCTTT.